Below, one T cell receptor (beta chain) is given with its context. The sample holds a few counts of this clone. Its recognized antigen is unknown. No clone much larger than this one lies a single base away; base qualities are absent. Based on the germline V gene, the CDR1 and CDR2 sequences are SGHNT and YENEEA. Trimming takes 2 bases from V and 0 bases from J, and the germline ends sit 4 bases apart. The CDR3 has 13 amino acids, counting the end cysteine and phenylalanine. The CDR3 DNA has 39 bases and is translated from base 1. The library came from the immunoSEQ multiplex PCR assay. Adaptive Biotechnologies performed the TCRbeta CDR3 sequencing at survey depth and reported CDR3 sequences, V/J genes, productive frequency and template counts. Amplification of TCR beta CDR3 regions started from genomic DNA instead of RNA. Turning to the authors' computational methods: Jensen-Shannon divergence served to quantify pairwise repertoire overlap between tissues, with 0 meaning identical and 1 meaning complete divergence. Tissues were clustered by single-linkage agglomerative hierarchical clustering of pairwise JSD values and displayed as dendrograms. GLIPH2 was applied to all patient samples using simulation_depth 1000, kmer_min_depth 3, and cdr3_length_cutoff 8, and only groups with more than two unique CDR3s were retained. A standardized tissue-overlap score was calculated by extrapolating Jaccard GLIPH-group overlap across patients to a standard repertoire size of 1000 clones. Associations of diversity with clinical or experimental variables used linear mixed-effect models with tissue fixed effects and individual random effects. The table was pulled from immuneACCESS by TCRdb, which kept in-frame rearrangements only. Such tables lose some clones; where checked, under half of the loss comes from unresolved V genes, and the rest has no known cause. For V, J and clone size, that table is used; D and trimming come from the DNA. In all, the sample holds thousands of clones, and around 59% of those were seen once. The top ten clonotypes cover just over 20% of the sample.

The data stem from a study of tissue T cells after allogeneic stem cell transplantation (dated by TCRdb to between 2021 and 2024). In the study overall: When multiple samples of a tissue were available, H&E sections were reviewed by a pathologist, and samples with histologically apparent lymphocytes were prioritized for sequencing. TCR beta repertoires were profiled across many tissues obtained from research autopsies of patients with and without GVHD, as well as in mouse models of GVHD. The human arm was conducted as a prospective observational study, and neither blinding nor randomization was performed. What the study reported, not specific to this receptor: In both patients and mice, only a limited portion of the TCR repertoire detected in tissues was captured by blood and spleen T cells. The patient cohort was small and clinically heterogeneous, and sampling depth was acknowledged as a limitation. Which tissue TCRs were alloreactive or antigen-specific was not determined in the study, and some clones might have been persisting host cells. Within patients, how anatomically similar tissues were was a major factor shaping TCR repertoire composition, regardless of disease or transplant status. Few T cell clones were found to be shared across patients, but shared repertoire signatures across patients were revealed in a tissue-specific fashion by motif-based clustering. Blood samples were not available from the non-GVHD comparator patients.

This specimen's time point label, per the study, means: human tissue collected at research (rapid) autopsy. Three non-HCT comparator patients with other cancers, having at least five GI tract samples and no known GI disease at death, were selected retrospectively. After a median post-mortem interval of about 9.8 hours, the autopsy tissues collected included GI sites spanning esophagus to rectum, along with liver, skin and lymphoid organs including spleen. Each autopsy specimen was bisected, with one portion flash-frozen in liquid nitrogen and the remainder formalin-fixed, and the outer muscle layers of GI specimens were removed. To extract genomic DNA from frozen tissues, either the Mag-Bind Blood & Tissue DNA HDQ 96 Kit on a Chemagic 360 or the DNeasy Blood & Tissue Kit was used. Because of concern about red blood cell contamination, extracted DNA underwent additional purification with the Genomic DNA Clean & Concentrator-25 kit.

Sequences were derived from tissue from the jejunum, sampled at autopsy. This receptor chain uses TRBV11-3 and TRBJ1-1; no confident D gene assignment can be made. The sequence was collected from a male donor older than 55 with lung cancer. The sequence in DNA is TGTGCCAGCAGCTTAAAGGTGAACACTGAAGCTTTCTTT. The translation is CASSLKVNTEAFF.